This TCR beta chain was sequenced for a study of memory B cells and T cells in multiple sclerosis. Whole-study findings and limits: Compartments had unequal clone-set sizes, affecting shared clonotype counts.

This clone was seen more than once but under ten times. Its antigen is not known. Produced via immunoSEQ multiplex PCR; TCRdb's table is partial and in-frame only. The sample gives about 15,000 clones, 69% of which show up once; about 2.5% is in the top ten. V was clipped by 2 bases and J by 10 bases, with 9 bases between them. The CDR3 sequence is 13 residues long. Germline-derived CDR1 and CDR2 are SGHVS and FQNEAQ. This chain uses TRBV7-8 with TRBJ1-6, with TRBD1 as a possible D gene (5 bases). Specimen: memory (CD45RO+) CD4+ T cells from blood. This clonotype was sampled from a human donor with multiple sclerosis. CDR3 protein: CASSLRGSSPLHF. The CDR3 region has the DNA TGTGCCAGCAGCTTAAGGGGATCCTCACCCCTCCACTTT.